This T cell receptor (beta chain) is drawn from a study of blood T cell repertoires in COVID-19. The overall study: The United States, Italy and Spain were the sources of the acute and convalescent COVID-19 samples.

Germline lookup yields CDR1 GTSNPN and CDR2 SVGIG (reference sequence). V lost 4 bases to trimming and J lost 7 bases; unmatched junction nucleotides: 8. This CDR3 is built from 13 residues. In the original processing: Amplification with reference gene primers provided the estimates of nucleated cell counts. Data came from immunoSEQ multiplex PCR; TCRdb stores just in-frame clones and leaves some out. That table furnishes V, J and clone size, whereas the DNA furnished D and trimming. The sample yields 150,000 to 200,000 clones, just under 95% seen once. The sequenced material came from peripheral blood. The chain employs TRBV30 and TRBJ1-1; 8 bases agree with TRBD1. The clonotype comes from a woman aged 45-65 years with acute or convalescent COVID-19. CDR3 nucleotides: TGTGCCTGGACAAACTGGGACAGGCGTGAAGCTTTCTTT. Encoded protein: CAWTNWDRREAFF.